This T cell receptor beta chain was recorded in a study of blood T cell repertoires in COVID-19. For the study at large: PBMCs, B-cell-depleted T cells, or T cells provided the cDNA or gDNA that made up the material.

Libraries were prepared by immunoSEQ multiplex PCR; TCRdb keeps only in-frame clonotypes and omits some of them. The sample yields about 69,000 clones, about nine tenths seen once. Looked up from germline, CDR1 is KGHSH and CDR2 is LQKENI. The length of the CDR3 is 14 residues. Trimming removed 3 bases from V and 2 bases from J, with 10 bases in between. The genes are TRBV18 and TRBJ1-2; tentatively, D is TRBD1 (5 bases). What was sequenced was peripheral blood. The receptor's source is a man aged 30 to 45 with acute or convalescent COVID-19. In nucleotides, the CDR3 is TGTGCCAGCTCACCCATCCGGGGGAACTATGGCTACACCTTC. Translated, it gives CASSPIRGNYGYTF.